This T cell receptor (beta chain) originates from a study of T cell responses to AZD1222 COVID-19 vaccine. The study's findings and limits: Targets within unmutated variant regions were reportedly found for nearly half of spike-specific TCRs. Spike-spanning, vaccine-associated CD4 TCRs were dominant at 160-218 and 743-854.

For this clone: Its antigen is not identified.

TCRdb's copy holds only in-frame clones and misses some; the assay was immunoSEQ multiplex PCR. The sample holds around 100,000 clones, more than 75% seen once. The CDR3 has 14 amino acids. The V end lost 3 bases, the J end lost 4 bases, and 9 bases lay between the germline ends. Germline CDR1 reads MNHEY; CDR2 reads SMNVEV (reference sequence). Material: peripheral blood, obtained on day 0 of AZD1222 vaccination. The chain couples TRBV27 to TRBJ1-4; D gene unclear. This TCR was recovered from an adult in good health. As DNA, the CDR3 is TGTGCCAGCAGTTTTAGGGCGATTAATGAAAAACTGTTTTTT. It is translated as CASSFRAINEKLFF.